This T cell receptor (beta chain) was recovered during a study of blood T cells in healthy people across ages. Overall study findings and caveats: Those diversity estimates obtained from one million T cells were thought to be underestimates. Age brought a roughly linear fall in TCR beta diversity measured per million T cells.

A J-beta primer mix and a sample-barcoded 5' primer were used in a second PCR of about 7 to 12 cycles. Every individual sample yielded 2.5 million or more paired-end reads (each containing CDR3). TCRdb ran MiXCR on the 5' RACE reads and lists one entry per CDR3 protein. The sample contains just under 550,000 distinct CDR3 sequences, approximately 25% of which appear only once. CDR1 and CDR2 from the germline V gene are MGHDK and SYGVNS. CDR3 length: 14 residues. This clonotype was counted only a few times. Its target is not known. A further study also used this sample, focusing on T cells of mothers and their children.

The sequenced material came from blood. The rearrangement uses TRBV25-1 and TRBJ2-1; D not resolved. Gene TRBJ2-5 matches the end of the DNA better, so the J call may be wrong. The TCR comes from a boy under 18 in good health. CDR3 DNA: TGTGCCAGCAGTGAATACCCGGGTGTTGAGACCCAGTACTTC. Its translation: CASSEYPGVETQYF.